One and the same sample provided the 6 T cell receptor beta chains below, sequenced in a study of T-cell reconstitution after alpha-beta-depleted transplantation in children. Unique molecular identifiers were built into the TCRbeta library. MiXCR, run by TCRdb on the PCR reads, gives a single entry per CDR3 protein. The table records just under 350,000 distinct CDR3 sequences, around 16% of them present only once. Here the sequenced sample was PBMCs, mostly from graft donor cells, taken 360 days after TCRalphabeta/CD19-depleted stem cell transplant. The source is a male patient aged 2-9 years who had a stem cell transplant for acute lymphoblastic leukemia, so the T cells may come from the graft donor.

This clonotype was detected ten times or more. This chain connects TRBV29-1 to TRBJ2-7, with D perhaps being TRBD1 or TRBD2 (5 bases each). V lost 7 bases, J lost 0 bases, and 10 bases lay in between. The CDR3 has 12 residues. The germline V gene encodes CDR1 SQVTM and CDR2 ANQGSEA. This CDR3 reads CSARDDSYEQYF. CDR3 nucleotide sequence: TGCAGCGCTCGGGACGACTCCTACGAGCAGTACTTC.

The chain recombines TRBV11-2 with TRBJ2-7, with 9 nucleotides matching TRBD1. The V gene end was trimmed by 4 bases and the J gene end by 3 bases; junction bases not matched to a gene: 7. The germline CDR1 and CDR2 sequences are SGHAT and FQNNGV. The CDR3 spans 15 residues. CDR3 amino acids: CASSSPGQGLYEQYF. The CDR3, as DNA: TGTGCCAGCAGCTCCCCGGGACAGGGCCTCTACGAGCAGTACTTC.

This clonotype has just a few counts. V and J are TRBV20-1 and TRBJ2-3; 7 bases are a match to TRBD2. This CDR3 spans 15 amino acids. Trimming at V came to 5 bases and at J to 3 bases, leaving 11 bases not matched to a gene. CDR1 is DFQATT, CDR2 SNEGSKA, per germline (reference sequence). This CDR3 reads CSASRTSDWTDTQYF. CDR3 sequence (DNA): TGCAGTGCTTCAAGAACTAGCGATTGGACAGATACGCAGTATTTT.

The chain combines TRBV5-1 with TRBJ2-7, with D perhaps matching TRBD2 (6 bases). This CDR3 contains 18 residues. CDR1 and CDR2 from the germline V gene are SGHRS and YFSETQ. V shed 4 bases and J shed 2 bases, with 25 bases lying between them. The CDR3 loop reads CASSLYPSVSEFAYEQYF. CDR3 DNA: TGCGCCAGCAGCCTATACCCTAGCGTGTCTGAGTTCGCCTACGAGCAGTACTTC.

The CDR3 sequence: CASSLRMRTGYTDTQYF. CDR3 bases: TGTGCCAGCAGCTTAAGAATGAGGACAGGGTACACAGATACGCAGTATTTT. This chain joins TRBV7-2 and TRBJ2-3; 8 nucleotides match TRBD1. Germline V CDR1 and CDR2: SGHTA, FQGNSA. The CDR3 loop spans 17 amino acids. V trimming: 2 bases; J trimming: 2 bases; junction bases outside the gene matches: 9.

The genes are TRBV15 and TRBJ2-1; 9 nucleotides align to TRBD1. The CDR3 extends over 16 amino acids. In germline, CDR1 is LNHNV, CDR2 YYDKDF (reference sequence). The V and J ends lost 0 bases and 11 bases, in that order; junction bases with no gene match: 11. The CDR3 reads CATSRDAGQGLLKQFF. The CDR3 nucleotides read TGTGCCACCAGCAGAGATGCGGGACAGGGCCTTCTGAAGCAGTTCTTC. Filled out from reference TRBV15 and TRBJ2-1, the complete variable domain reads DAMVIQNPRYQVTQFGKPVTLSCSQTLNHNVMYWYQQKSSQAPKLLFHYYDKDFNNEADTPDNFQSRRPNTSFCFLDIRSPGLGDTAMYLCATSRDAGQGLLKQFFGPGTRLTVL.